Below, one T cell receptor (beta chain) is given with its context. The sample originates from a study of blood T cell repertoires in COVID-19. Study at large: Some COVID-19 samples were acute and others convalescent; all came from the United States, Italy and Spain.

The CDR3 is 18 amino acids. Method: immunoSEQ multiplex PCR; TCRdb's copy keeps in-frame clones and lacks some. Of over 100,000 clones in the sample, approximately 80% were seen once. The source of this sequence is a woman of 80 years or more with active or convalescent COVID-19. This chain connects TRBV21-1 to TRBJ2-7; the table gives TRBD2 as D, unverified against the DNA. TRBV21-1 is shown as a pseudogene. Source material: peripheral blood. The CDR3 DNA is TGTGCCAGCAGCAAAGTTGGGGTAAGACTAGCGGGTTGCTACGAGCAGTACTTC. Amino acids: CASSKVGVRLAGCYEQYF.